This T cell receptor beta chain appears in the sequencing data of a study of chemoradiotherapy in HPV16-positive cancers. Across the whole study: Functional T-cell assays on a couple of HPV16-positive patients' cells defined candidate HPV-specific clones and common TCR motifs. General study points: HPV-responsive T-cell expansion during chemoradiotherapy was linked to improved recurrence-free survival in HPV16-positive patients. HPV-specific T cells were functionally defined from only a couple of HPV16-positive patients. Candidate HPV-specific clones and E7-related TCR motifs grew in tumor during treatment.

The CDR3 runs 12 residues. The V end was cut by 7 bases, the J end by 2 bases, with 9 bases between. Germline V lookup: CDR1 MNHNS, CDR2 SASEGT. TCRdb keeps only in-frame clones here, not all; method: immunoSEQ multiplex PCR. The repertoire holds some 32,000 clones, with approximately 90% as singletons. About this clone itself: Its target is not known.

This clonotype was sampled from a human donor with HPV-associated anogenital cancer. The sequencing here drew on blood, taken from a patient who underwent chemoradiotherapy. This chain links TRBV6-1 with TRBJ2-7, with no clear D. This CDR3 reads CASNNGAYEQYF. For the CDR3, the DNA is TGTGCCAGCAACAACGGAGCCTACGAGCAGTACTTC.